The T cell receptor (beta chain) under discussion was sequenced for a study of T cells after yellow fever vaccination. General study findings and limits: Only a minor proportion of clonotypes was detected across both CD4 and CD8 compartments.

Germline CDR1 SGDLS, CDR2 YYNGEE. The germline V and J ends were trimmed by 4 bases and 5 bases, with 24 bases remaining between them. CDR3 size: 17 residues. A single record per CDR3 protein comes from TCRdb applying MiXCR to the 5' RACE reads. The data contain about 220,000 distinct CDR3 sequences, more than 3% of them seen just once; the ten biggest clones take up roughly 3%. Only a few counts were recorded for this clonotype. Its antigen is unknown. This TCR came from a man aged 18 to 30 who received the YFV17D yellow fever vaccine. The chain couples TRBV9 to TRBJ2-5; D may be TRBD2 (5 bases). The starting material was CD4+ T cells sorted from PBMCs, obtained 10 days after the yellow fever booster vaccination. The CDR3 bases are TGTGCCAGCAGCCCAGCATCTCCCGGGCCCCCGGGGGAGACCCAGTACTTC. Protein sequence: CASSPASPGPPGETQYF.